The clone carrying this T cell receptor (beta chain) was detected a few times. This sample is part of a study of blood T cell repertoires in COVID-19. Study-wide background: COVID-19 samples, acute and convalescent, were from the United States, Italy and Spain. PBMCs, B-cell-depleted T cells, or T cells provided the cDNA or gDNA that made up the material.

V was trimmed by 4 bases and J by 7 bases, leaving 18 bases between them. The germline V gene encodes CDR1 SGDLS and CDR2 YYNGEE. This CDR3 spans 15 amino acids. Data came from immunoSEQ multiplex PCR; TCRdb stores just in-frame clones and leaves some out. The data hold 180,000 or so clones, with 80% to 85% observed a single time. Material: peripheral blood. The chain links TRBV9 to TRBJ2-1; a possible D gene is TRBD1 (8 bases). This clonotype was obtained from a human donor with acute or convalescent COVID-19. The donor label of this sample is uncertain. CDR3 nucleotide sequence: TGTGCCAGCAGCCGACAGGGGACGGGGGGAAATGAGCAGTTCTTC. Residues: CASSRQGTGGNEQFF. Filled out from reference TRBV9 and TRBJ2-1, the complete variable domain reads DSGVTQTPKHLITATGQRVTLRCSPRSGDLSVYWYQQSLDQGLQFLIQYYNGEERAKGNILERFSAQQFPDLHSELNLSSLELGDSALYFCASSRQGTGGNEQFFGPGTRLTVL.